This TCR beta chain was captured in a study of cytomegalovirus exposure and HLA in healthy donors. PCR primers comprised 60 Vbeta and 13 Jbeta primers. Assay used: immunoSEQ multiplex PCR; TCRdb lists only in-frame clones, some missing. The sample holds 95,000 to 100,000 clones, about four fifths seen once. This CDR3 contains 11 residues. Deletions cut 6 bases from V and 6 bases from J, with 8 bases between. CDR1 and CDR2 (germline): MDHEN, SYDVKM. Specimen: PBMCs. This chain connects TRBV28 to TRBJ1-2, with unresolved D. The clonotype originates from a woman aged 40-49 years in good health and CMV-seronegative. The CDR3 bases are TGTGCCAGCAGACTGAGTGATGGCTACACCTTC. Its translation: CASRLSDGYTF.